These 8 T cell receptor beta chains share one sample of origin, sequenced in a study of Ad26.COV2.S vaccination and SARS-CoV-2 variants. The treatment is: about 20 received Ad26.COV2.S at low or high dose, single or two shots; a few received placebo; per-sample allocation not given. Samples analyzed were those drawn on day 63 after the first vaccine or placebo injection. Only in-frame clones appear in the TCRdb table, and some are missing; sequencing was by immunoSEQ multiplex PCR. The profile covers about 350,000 clones, with about 89% appearing a single time and just under 5% taken by the ten largest. Specimen: peripheral blood, collected in a trial of Ad26.COV2.S vaccine versus placebo. The receptors come from a person between 18 and 65 years old who received the Ad26.COV2.S COVID-19 vaccine or a placebo.

The V call is TRBV7-9, the J call TRBJ1-4, with unresolved D. Germline loops: CDR1 SEHNR, CDR2 FQNEAQ (reference sequence). The germline V and J ends were trimmed by 1 base and 0 bases, with 3 bases remaining between them. CDR3 length equals 14 residues. The CDR3 region has the DNA TGTGCCAGCAGCTTAGTCTCAACTAATGAAAAACTGTTTTTT. This gives the protein CASSLVSTNEKLFF.

V usage is TRBV28 and J usage is TRBJ1-2; D may be TRBD1 (5 bases). V was pared by 5 bases and J by 1 base, with 14 bases between. Germline loops: CDR1 MDHEN, CDR2 SYDVKM. The CDR3 has 15 residues. CDR3 nucleotides: TGTGCCAGCAGTCTCCCAGAGGGGCGTAACTATGGCTACACCTTC. Its translation is CASSLPEGRNYGYTF.

This clone has only a few counts. The chain is built from TRBV3-1 (or the pseudogene TRBV3-2) and TRBJ2-7; perhaps TRBD1 as D (5 bases). The CDR3 contains 14 residues. Deletions cut 2 bases from V and 7 bases from J, with 15 bases between. The germline V gene has CDR1 LGHDT and CDR2 YNNKEL (reference sequence). In nucleotides, the CDR3 is TGTGCCAGCAGCCAAACAGGCCGCCTAAATGAGCAGTACTTC. Translation: CASSQTGRLNEQYF.

V is TRBV28 and J is TRBJ2-2, with TRBD2 matching over 12 bases. From germline, CDR1 is MDHEN and CDR2 SYDVKM. Germline trimming cut 5 bases from V and 9 bases from J; bases unmatched to any gene: 7. The CDR3 length is 15 residues. The CDR3 reads CASSQATSGSRELFF. As DNA, the CDR3 is TGTGCCAGCAGTCAGGCGACTAGCGGGAGCAGGGAGCTGTTTTTT.

This clone was picked up a small number of times. This chain uses TRBV6-6 with TRBJ2-7; TRBD1 matches 8 bases. V shed 6 bases, J shed 3 bases, and the junction held 7 bases outside the gene matches. The CDR3 has 14 residues. CDR1 is MNHNY, CDR2 SVGAGI, per germline (reference sequence). CDR3 sequence reads: CASRTDRVGYEQYF. The CDR3 nucleotides are TGTGCCAGCAGGACGGACAGGGTGGGCTACGAGCAGTACTTC.

V gene TRBV7-9 combines with J gene TRBJ2-5; a weak D match, TRBD1 (5 bases). Trimming took 6 bases from V and 5 from J, leaving 10 bases between them. The CDR3 is 12 residues long. CDR1 SEHNR and CDR2 FQNEAQ come from the germline V gene (reference sequence). The CDR3 is CASSGAQETQYF. DNA of the CDR3: TGTGCCAGCAGTGGGGCACAGGAGACCCAGTACTTC.

This sequence joins TRBV12-5 and TRBJ2-2, with TRBD1 matching 7 bases. There are 15 residues in the CDR3. Germline V lookup: CDR1 LGHNT, CDR2 FRNRAP. The junction had 1 base not matched to a gene; V was cut back by 1 base and J by 2 bases. The CDR3 loop reads CASGLGQGNTGELFF. Written as DNA, the CDR3 is TGTGCTAGTGGTTTGGGACAGGGTAACACCGGGGAGCTGTTTTTT.

This clone came up once. Its ends do not fully match the called genes, so a read error is possible. CDR3 coding DNA: TGTGCCGGCAGCTGGGAGGGATACAATGAGCAGTTCTTC. Translation gives CAGSWEGYNEQFF. The chain combines TRBV2 with TRBJ2-1; 7 nucleotides match TRBD2. This CDR3 is 13 amino acids long. CDR1 SNHLY and CDR2 FYNNEI come from the germline V gene.